Given below is one TCR beta chain in context. The source of the sample is a study of blood T cell repertoires in COVID-19. Study background: From the United States, Italy and Spain came samples of acute and convalescent COVID-19. From T cells, B-cell-depleted T cells, or PBMCs came the material, which was cDNA or gDNA.

V was cut by 0 bases and J by 3 bases, with 12 bases left in between. The CDR3 consists of 15 residues. Germline V CDR1 and CDR2: MNHNS, SASEGT. In the original workflow: Reference gene primer amplification yielded estimated nucleated cell counts. The data were produced by immunoSEQ multiplex PCR, yet TCRdb's version contains in-frame clones alone and is incomplete. V and J calls plus clone size are reproduced from that table; the DNA served to infer D and trimming. The sample carries about 190,000 clones, roughly 89% recorded once. The sequenced material came from peripheral blood. The V gene is TRBV6-1, the J gene TRBJ2-7; a possible D gene is TRBD1 (5 bases). This clonotype was obtained from a man aged 35 to 55 with acute or convalescent COVID-19. The CDR3 region is CASSEAQQAIYEQYF. The CDR3 DNA follows: TGTGCCAGCAGTGAAGCGCAACAGGCGATCTACGAGCAGTACTTC.